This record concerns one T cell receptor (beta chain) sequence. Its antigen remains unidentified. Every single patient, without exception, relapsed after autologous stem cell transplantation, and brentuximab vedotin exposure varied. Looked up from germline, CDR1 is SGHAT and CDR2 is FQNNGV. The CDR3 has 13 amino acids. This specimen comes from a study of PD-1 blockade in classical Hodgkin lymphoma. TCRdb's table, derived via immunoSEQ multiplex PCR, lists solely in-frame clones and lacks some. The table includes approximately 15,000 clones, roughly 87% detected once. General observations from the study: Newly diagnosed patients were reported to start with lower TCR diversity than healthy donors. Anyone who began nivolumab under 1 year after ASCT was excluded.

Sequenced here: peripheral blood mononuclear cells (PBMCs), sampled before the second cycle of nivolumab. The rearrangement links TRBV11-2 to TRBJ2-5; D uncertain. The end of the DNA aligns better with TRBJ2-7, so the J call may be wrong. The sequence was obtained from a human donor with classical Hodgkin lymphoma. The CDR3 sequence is CASSLDRGYEQYF. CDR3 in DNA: TGTGCCAGCAGCTTAGATCGCGGCTACGAGCAGTACTTC.